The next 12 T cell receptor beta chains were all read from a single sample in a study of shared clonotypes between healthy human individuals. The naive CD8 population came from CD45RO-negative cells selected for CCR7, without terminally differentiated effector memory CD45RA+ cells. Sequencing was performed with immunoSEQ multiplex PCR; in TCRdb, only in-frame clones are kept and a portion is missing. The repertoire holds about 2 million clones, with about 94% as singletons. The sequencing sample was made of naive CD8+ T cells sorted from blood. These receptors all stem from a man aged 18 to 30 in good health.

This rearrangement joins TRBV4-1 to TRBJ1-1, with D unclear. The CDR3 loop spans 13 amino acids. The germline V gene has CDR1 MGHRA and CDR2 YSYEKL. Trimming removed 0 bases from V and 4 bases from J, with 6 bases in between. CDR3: CASSQDPATEAFF. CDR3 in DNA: TGCGCCAGCAGCCAAGACCCAGCCACTGAAGCTTTCTTT.

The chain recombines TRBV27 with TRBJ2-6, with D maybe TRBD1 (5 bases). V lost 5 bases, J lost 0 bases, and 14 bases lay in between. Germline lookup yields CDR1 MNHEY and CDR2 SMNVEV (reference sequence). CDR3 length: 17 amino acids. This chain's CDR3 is CASSGHRALSGANVLTF. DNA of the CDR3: TGTGCCAGCAGTGGACATCGGGCCCTCTCTGGGGCCAACGTCCTGACTTTC.

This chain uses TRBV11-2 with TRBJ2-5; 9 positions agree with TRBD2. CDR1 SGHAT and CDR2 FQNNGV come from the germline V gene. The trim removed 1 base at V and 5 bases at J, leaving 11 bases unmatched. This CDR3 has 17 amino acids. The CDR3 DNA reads TGTGCCAGCAGCTTAGTTCGGCGGGGGGGCCATTCGGAGACCCAGTACTTC. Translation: CASSLVRRGGHSETQYF.

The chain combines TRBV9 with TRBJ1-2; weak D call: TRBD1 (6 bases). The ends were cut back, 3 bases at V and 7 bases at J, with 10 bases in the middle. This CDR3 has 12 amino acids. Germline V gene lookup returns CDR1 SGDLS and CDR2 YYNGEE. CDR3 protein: CASSDRVGGYTF. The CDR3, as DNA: TGTGCCAGCAGCGACAGGGTCGGTGGCTACACCTTC.

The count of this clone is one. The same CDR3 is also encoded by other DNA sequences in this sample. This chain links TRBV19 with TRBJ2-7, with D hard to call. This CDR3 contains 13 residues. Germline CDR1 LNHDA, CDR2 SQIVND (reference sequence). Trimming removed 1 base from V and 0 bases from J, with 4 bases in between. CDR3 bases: TGTGCCAGTAGTATAGGTCCCTCCTACGAGCAGTACTTC. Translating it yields CASSIGPSYEQYF.

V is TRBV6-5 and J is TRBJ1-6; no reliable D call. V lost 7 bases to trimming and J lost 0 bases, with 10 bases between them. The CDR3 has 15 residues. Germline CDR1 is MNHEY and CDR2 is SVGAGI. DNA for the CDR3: TGTGCCAGCAACTCGTTGAGCTCCTATAATTCACCCCTCCACTTT. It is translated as CASNSLSSYNSPLHF.

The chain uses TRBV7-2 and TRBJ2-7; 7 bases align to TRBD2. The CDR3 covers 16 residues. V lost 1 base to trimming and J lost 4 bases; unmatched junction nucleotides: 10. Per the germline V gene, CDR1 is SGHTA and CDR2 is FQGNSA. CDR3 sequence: CASSLEAGRMGYEQYF. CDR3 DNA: TGTGCCAGCAGCTTAGAAGCGGGACGCATGGGTTACGAGCAGTACTTC.

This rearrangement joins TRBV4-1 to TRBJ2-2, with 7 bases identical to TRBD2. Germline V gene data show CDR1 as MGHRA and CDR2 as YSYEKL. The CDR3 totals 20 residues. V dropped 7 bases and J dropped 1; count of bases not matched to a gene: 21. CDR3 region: CASNQGGRISTEGNTGELFF. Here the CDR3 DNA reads TGCGCCAGCAACCAGGGCGGGAGAATATCGACGGAGGGGAACACCGGGGAGCTGTTTTTT.

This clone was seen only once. The CDR3 sequence is CASSQDRATGELFF. The CDR3 nucleotides read TGCGCCAGCAGCCAAGATAGGGCCACCGGGGAGCTGTTTTTT. The chain has TRBV5-1 and TRBJ2-2; unclear D gene. Per the germline V gene, CDR1 is SGHRS and CDR2 is YFSETQ. The CDR3 loop spans 14 amino acids. Trimming took 4 bases from V and 4 from J, leaving 11 bases between them.

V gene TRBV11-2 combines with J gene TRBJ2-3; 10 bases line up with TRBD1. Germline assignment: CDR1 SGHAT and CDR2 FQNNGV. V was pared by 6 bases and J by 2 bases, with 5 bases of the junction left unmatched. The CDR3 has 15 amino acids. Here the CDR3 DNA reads TGTGCCAGCAGGACAGGGGGCTGGAACACAGATACGCAGTATTTT. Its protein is CASRTGGWNTDTQYF.

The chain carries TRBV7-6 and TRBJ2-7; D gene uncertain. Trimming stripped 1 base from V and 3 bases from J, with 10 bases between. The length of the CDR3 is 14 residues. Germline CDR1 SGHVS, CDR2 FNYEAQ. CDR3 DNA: TGTGCCAGCAGCTTAGAAGGCCCGGGCTACGAGCAGTACTTC. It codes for CASSLEGPGYEQYF.

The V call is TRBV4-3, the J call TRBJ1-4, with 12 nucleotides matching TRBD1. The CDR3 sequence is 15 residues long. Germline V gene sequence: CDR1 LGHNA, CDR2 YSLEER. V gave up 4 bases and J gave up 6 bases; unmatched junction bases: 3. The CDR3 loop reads CASSLGDRGHEKLFF. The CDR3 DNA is TGCGCCAGCAGCCTAGGGGACAGGGGGCATGAAAAACTGTTTTTT.